This TCR beta chain was sequenced in a study of neurological immune-mediated disorders (dated by TCRdb to the late 2010s). For the wider study: The study compared peripheral blood TCR-beta repertoires of HTLV-I-associated myelopathy (HAM/TSP) patients, multiple sclerosis patients and healthy controls using UMI-based sequencing. Longitudinal samples, technical triplicates and paired sorted CD4+ and CD8+ T-cell subsets, alongside PBMC samples, were included among the roughly 96 TCR-beta libraries. Longitudinal HAM/TSP donors and healthy donors each had 3 time-points at intervals of about 3-45 months. The cohort was made up of 68 subjects, consisting of around 14 HAM/TSP patients, about 35 multiple sclerosis patients and about 20 healthy controls. Results the study describes overall, beyond this receptor: Across subjects, expanded clones never shared an identical CDR3 amino acid sequence, which suggests that the TCR-beta repertoires in every group were private. TCR clonal expansion was greatest in HAM/TSP patients and smallest in MS patients, who ranked below even healthy controls.

cDNA synthesis used template-switch 5'RACE with a primer carrying a 10-nucleotide random unique molecular identifier tagging each TCR transcript. Every sequencing run covered 15-18 subjects and yielded more than 170 million TCR-beta sequences. The RNeasy kit was used to extract total RNA. TCR-beta VDJ regions were amplified with primers for the TCR constant region and the 5'RACE anchor, using the KAPA Real-time Library Amplification kit. A first PCR added sample indexes and Illumina adaptors, and a second PCR then raised library yield. After Ampure bead purification, the TCR product of roughly 650 bp was size-selected on a 2% E-gel SizeSelection system. Before pooling, library quality was assessed on a Bioanalyzer, concentration was determined with Qubit, and library quantification was performed with the Kapa Library Quantification kit. Libraries were sequenced paired-end 2 x 150 bp on an Illumina HiSeq 2500. To increase sequence diversity, about 25-30% phiX was spiked into each library pool. The published analysis was carried out like this. The quality-filtered reads were processed with the UMI-based MiGEC pipeline, whose error correction step removed more than 80% of the raw TCR sequences. IMGT germline references were used for aligning VDJ genes, and each clonotype was defined as a unique CDR3 amino acid sequence together with its V-J genes. Clonal expansion, Shannon diversity and CDR3 relatedness (CalcPairwiseDistances, ClusterSamples) were evaluated with VDJtools, and phylogenetic trees were built with CLCbio workbench. Expanded clones were defined as having at least 8 unique UMIs, based on coefficient-of-variation modelling across technical triplicates. The raw public reads went through TCRdb reprocessing: fastp at Q25, MiXCR clone calling, in-frame beta chains kept. CDR3 protein sequences are deduplicated, and each keeps its most common genes and DNA. V and J calls and clone size were set by TCRdb, not the authors. The sample includes approximately 47,000 distinct CDR3 sequences, with approximately 13% observed a single time. Jointly, the top ten make up over 10% of the sample.

At least ten counts were recorded for this clonotype. Its antigen remains undetermined. Base qualities are missing; no much larger clone stands one base away. The time point label for this specimen denotes: longitudinal time-point 3. Healthy controls were blood bank volunteers in Maryland, USA. Libraries from unsorted PBMCs were made from 2 million PBMCs kept in RNAlater at -80 degrees C until RNA extraction. Peripheral blood was subjected to Ficoll-Hypaque density gradient centrifugation to isolate PBMCs, which were then cryopreserved in liquid nitrogen. The specimen sequenced was PBMCs. This receptor was taken from a man aged 25 to 40 in good health.

The CDR3 region: CASSQQGLAGGEQYF. The nucleotide sequence is TGCGCCAGCAGCCAACAGGGACTAGCGGGAGGCGAGCAGTACTTC. The chain is made from TRBV4-1 and TRBJ2-7; 15 bases in between match TRBD2. The CDR3 has 15 amino acids, counting the end cysteine and phenylalanine. The read is trimmed to its CDR3 DNA, 45 bases read in frame from base 1. CDR1 and CDR2, per the germline V gene, are MGHRA and YSYEKL. Trimming leaves V shorter by 2 bases and J shorter by 6 bases, with the junction holding 2 bases beyond the gene matches.